This is a list of T cell receptor beta chains from one sample in a study of blood T cells in healthy people across ages. One entry per CDR3 protein results from TCRdb running MiXCR on the 5' RACE reads. The repertoire holds 800,000 to 950,000 distinct CDR3 sequences, 25% to 35% seen once, with approximately 10% in the top ten. This sample also belongs to another study, concerning T cells of mothers and their children.

Material for sequencing was blood. The receptors here all came from a woman aged 40 to 50 in good health. The CDR3 runs from the conserved cysteine through the conserved F or W. Fields, in order: CDR3 protein, CDR3 DNA, J gene, D gene, clone size, V gene. D genes are given only for firm matches. Only some rows state a clone size, as once, few, many or a class for expanded clones.

CASSRPGQTYGYTF | TGTGCCAGCAGCCGTCCCGGGCAGACATATGGCTACACCTTC | TRBJ1-2 | - | - | TRBV7-8
CASRGTGINSPLHF | TGTGCCAGCCGCGGGACAGGGATCAATTCACCCCTCCACTTT | TRBJ1-6 | TRBD1 | - | TRBV3-1
CASSPKPSGDATDTQYF | TGTGCCAGCAGCCCCAAGCCTAGCGGGGACGCCACAGATACGCAGTATTTT | TRBJ2-3 | TRBD2 | many | TRBV4-2
CASRLRGGAVEQYF | TGTGCCAGCCGCCTGCGGGGGGGGGCCGTCGAGCAGTACTTC | TRBJ2-7 | TRBD2 | few | TRBV28
CSAFRGRRYNEQFF | TGCAGTGCTTTTAGGGGCAGGCGCTACAATGAGCAGTTCTTC | TRBJ2-1 | - | - | TRBV20-1
CASSPEARTGTAFNYGYTF | TGTGCCAGCAGCCCCGAGGCTCGGACAGGGACGGCCTTTAACTATGGCTACACCTTC | TRBJ1-2 | TRBD1 | - | TRBV9
CASSPTSGRQTYEQYF | TGTGCCAGCTCACCAACTAGCGGCAGGCAGACCTACGAGCAGTACTTC | TRBJ2-7 | TRBD2 | - | TRBV18
CASSLAQRNTEAFF | TGCGCCAGCAGCTTGGCCCAGCGGAACACTGAAGCTTTCTTT | TRBJ1-1 | - | many | TRBV5-1
CASSLLVEDYGYTF | TGTGCCAGCAGTTTACTAGTGGAGGACTATGGCTACACCTTC | TRBJ1-2 | - | once | TRBV28
CASSFQGIQGAMDTIYF | TGCGCCAGCAGCTTTCAAGGGATTCAGGGGGCAATGGACACCATATATTTT | TRBJ1-3 | TRBD1 | - | TRBV5-1
CASSRVSTDTQYF | TGTGCCAGCAGCCGCGTTAGCACAGATACGCAGTATTTT | TRBJ2-3 | - | many | TRBV14
CASSTGAGSYEQYF | TGTGCCAGTAGTACAGGGGCAGGCTCCTACGAGCAGTACTTC | TRBJ2-7 | - | - | TRBV19
CASIGAGPTDTQYF | TGTGCCAGCATCGGAGCGGGGCCCACAGATACGCAGTATTTT | TRBJ2-3 | TRBD2 | few | TRBV7-9
CASSRQSGMGEQYF | TGTGCCAGCAGTCGACAGAGTGGCATGGGCGAGCAGTACTTC | TRBJ2-7 | - | many | TRBV12-3/TRBV12-4
CASSWRPRDTQYF | TGTGCCAGCAGCTGGCGACCTCGAGATACGCAGTATTTT | TRBJ2-3 | - | - | TRBV7-2
CASSQLQLNGANEKLFF | TGCGCCAGCAGCCAATTACAGCTCAACGGGGCTAATGAAAAACTGTTTTTT | TRBJ1-4 | - | - | TRBV4-3
CASSFQGVGEKLFF | TGTGCCAGCAGTTTCCAAGGGGTGGGTGAAAAACTGTTTTTT | TRBJ1-4 | - | few | TRBV27
CASSQVRGDEKLFF | TGCGCCAGCAGCCAAGTCAGGGGTGACGAAAAACTGTTTTTT | TRBJ1-4 | - | few | TRBV4-3
CASSLRQEEGGYTF | TGCGCCAGCAGCTTGAGGCAGGAGGAGGGTGGCTACACCTTC | TRBJ1-2 | - | - | TRBV5-1
CASSYSKAVGPPYEQYF | TGTGCCAGCAGTTACTCGAAGGCGGTCGGGCCCCCGTACGAGCAGTACTTC | TRBJ2-7 | - | - | TRBV6-2/TRBV6-3
CASSSGQGAGGANVLTF | TGTGCCAGCAGCTCCGGACAGGGGGCAGGTGGGGCCAACGTCCTGACTTTC | TRBJ2-6 | TRBD1 | - | TRBV6-1
CASSHAPGLAGGLGDTQYF | TGTGCCAGCAGCCACGCCCCGGGACTAGCGGGGGGGCTTGGAGATACGCAGTATTTT | TRBJ2-3 | TRBD2 | - | TRBV3-1
CASGGTSSLEQYF | TGTGCCAGCGGGGGGACTAGCTCATTGGAGCAGTACTTC | TRBJ2-7 | TRBD2 | many | TRBV9
CASSLSAGLENEQFF | TGCGCCAGCAGCTTGTCAGCGGGGTTAGAAAATGAGCAGTTCTTC | TRBJ2-1 | TRBD2 | - | TRBV5-1
CASSLTPTGGSDGYTF | TGTGCCAGCAGCTTGACGCCTACAGGGGGCAGCGATGGCTACACCTTC | TRBJ1-2 | TRBD1 | - | TRBV11-2
CASSSRDRRREQYF | TGTGCCAGCAGCTCCCGGGACAGGAGACGCGAGCAGTACTTC | TRBJ2-7 | TRBD1 | many | TRBV5-6
CASSQSRTDYSNQPQHF | TGCGCCAGCAGCCAATCCCGGACCGATTATAGCAATCAGCCCCAGCATTTT | TRBJ1-5 | - | - | TRBV4-1
CASSLVTGSKNIQYF | TGTGCCAGCAGTTTAGTCACAGGGTCCAAAAACATTCAGTACTTC | TRBJ2-4 | - | many | TRBV28
CASSLLGQTTDTQYF | TGTGCCAGCAGCTTGCTGGGTCAGACCACAGATACGCAGTATTTT | TRBJ2-3 | - | few | TRBV5-5
CASSPIGAGGGYEQYF | TGTGCCAGCAGCCCTATTGGTGCGGGGGGCGGATACGAGCAGTACTTC | TRBJ2-7 | TRBD2 | few | TRBV7-2
CASSFTGPEKLFF | TGTGCCAGCAGCTTTACTGGACCGGAAAAACTGTTTTTT | TRBJ1-4 | - | - | TRBV7-9
CASSLNRGSMNTEAFF | TGTGCCAGCAGCTTGAATCGGGGTTCCATGAACACTGAAGCTTTCTTT | TRBJ1-1 | - | - | TRBV5-5
CASSWGLAGGRLGELFF | TGTGCCAGCAGCTGGGGACTAGCGGGGGGGCGTCTCGGGGAGCTGTTTTTT | TRBJ2-2 | TRBD2 | few | TRBV11-2
CSAGYRERGTDTQYF | TGCAGTGCTGGCTACAGGGAGAGGGGCACAGATACGCAGTATTTT | TRBJ2-3 | - | - | TRBV20-1
CSAQASGGGYTF | TGCAGTGCCCAGGCGTCAGGGGGTGGCTACACCTTC | TRBJ1-2 | TRBD1 | - | TRBV20-1